This TCR beta chain was sequenced during a study of T-cell memory formation after mild COVID-19. Study background: Clustering of TCRs was largely donor specific. Findings and caveats of the study: Detection of some responders pre-infection suggested pre-existing cross-reactive memory T cells participated. The study found balanced CD4/CD8 in clones contracting day 15 to 85 and a CD4+ lean in later expanders. Contracting CD4+ clones sat mainly in CM and EM; CD8+ in EMRA.

As for this clonotype: Its target is unknown.

V was pared by 4 bases and J by 0 bases, with 2 bases of the junction left unmatched. The CDR3 has 15 residues. The germline gives CDR1 KGHSH, CDR2 LQKENI. TCRdb re-analysed the 5' RACE reads in MiXCR, keeping a single row per CDR3 protein. In the table there are around 450,000 distinct CDR3 sequences, 15% to 20% of which are singletons. The origin of this receptor is an adult woman who had mild COVID-19 (a few samples of this study predate the infection). Cell type and time point are not known. J is TRBJ1-5 and V is TRBV18; TRBD1 agrees at 8 bases. Source material: PBMCs or a T cell subset sorted from them (not recorded which). In DNA, the CDR3 is TGTGCCAGCTCACAGGACAGGGATAGCAATCAGCCCCAGCATTTT. It specifies CASSQDRDSNQPQHF.